This T cell receptor (beta chain) emerged from a study of blood T cells in healthy people across ages. Through a sample-barcoded 5' primer and a J-beta primer mix, a second PCR was run for roughly 6 to 12 cycles. TCRdb itself ran the 5' RACE reads through MiXCR, one entry per CDR3 protein. The table has some 1,500,000 distinct CDR3 sequences, approximately 42% seen once. The CDR3 length is 15 residues. CDR1 is MNHEY and CDR2 is SVGEGT in the germline V gene. Between the trimmed V and J ends, which lost 7 bases and 3 bases, there was a span of 16 bases. The sample comprised blood. This chain connects TRBV6-2 or TRBV6-3 to TRBJ2-1; D possibly matches TRBD1 or TRBD2 (5 bases each). The sequence was collected from a woman aged 18-30 years in good health. The CDR3, as DNA: TGTGCCAGCATTGGGGACGGCGTACACTACAATGAGCAGTTCTTC. Amino acids: CASIGDGVHYNEQFF.